This T cell receptor beta chain derives from a study of CD8 T cells in Susac syndrome. Germline CDR1 reads SGHNT; CDR2 reads YYREEE (reference sequence). The CDR3 has 15 residues. The trim removed 1 base at V and 1 base at J, leaving 3 bases unmatched. This clonotype appeared a single time. Roughly 0.45 to 1 ug RNA was reverse transcribed with random hexamers. TCRdb itself ran the immunoSEQ multiplex PCR reads through MiXCR, one entry per CDR3 protein. The sample carries about 85,000 distinct CDR3 sequences, over 90% recorded once. This rearrangement joins TRBV5-4 to TRBJ2-5, with 8 bases lining up with TRBD2. This clonotype was obtained from a human donor with Susac syndrome. Sequenced input: CD8+ T cells from PBMCs. The CDR3 here is CASSLSGGPQETQYF. As DNA, the CDR3 is TGTGCCAGCAGCTTGTCGGGAGGGCCCCAAGAGACCCAGTACTTC. Filled out from reference TRBV5-4 and TRBJ2-5, the complete variable domain reads ETGVTQSPTHLIKTRGQQVTLRCSSQSGHNTVSWYQQALGQGPQFIFQYYREEENGRGNFPPRFSGLQFPNYSSELNVNALELDDSALYLCASSLSGGPQETQYFGPGTRLLVL.